The source of this T cell receptor beta chain is a study of blood T cell repertoires in COVID-19. About the research overall: The United States, Italy and Spain supplied acute and convalescent COVID-19 samples. T cells, B-cell-depleted T cells, or PBMCs supplied cDNA or gDNA.

The germline V gene encodes CDR1 MNHNS and CDR2 SASEGT. With V trimmed by 4 bases and J by 4 bases, 0 bases remained unmatched. The CDR3 covers 14 residues. In the source study's methods: From reference gene primer amplification, estimates of nucleated cell counts were derived. Sequenced by immunoSEQ multiplex PCR; TCRdb stores in-frame clones only, minus some. V and J calls and clone size are given by that table; D and trimming were obtained from the DNA. Of approximately 170,000 clones listed, 70% to 90% are singletons. V is TRBV6-1 and J is TRBJ2-1; the match to TRBD2 covers 11 bases. Sequenced material: peripheral blood. This receptor was obtained from a woman at least 80 years old in a cohort sampled during active or convalescent COVID-19. CDR3 in DNA: TGTGCCAGCAGTGTAGCGGGAGGGTACAATGAGCAGTTCTTC. It encodes CASSVAGGYNEQFF.